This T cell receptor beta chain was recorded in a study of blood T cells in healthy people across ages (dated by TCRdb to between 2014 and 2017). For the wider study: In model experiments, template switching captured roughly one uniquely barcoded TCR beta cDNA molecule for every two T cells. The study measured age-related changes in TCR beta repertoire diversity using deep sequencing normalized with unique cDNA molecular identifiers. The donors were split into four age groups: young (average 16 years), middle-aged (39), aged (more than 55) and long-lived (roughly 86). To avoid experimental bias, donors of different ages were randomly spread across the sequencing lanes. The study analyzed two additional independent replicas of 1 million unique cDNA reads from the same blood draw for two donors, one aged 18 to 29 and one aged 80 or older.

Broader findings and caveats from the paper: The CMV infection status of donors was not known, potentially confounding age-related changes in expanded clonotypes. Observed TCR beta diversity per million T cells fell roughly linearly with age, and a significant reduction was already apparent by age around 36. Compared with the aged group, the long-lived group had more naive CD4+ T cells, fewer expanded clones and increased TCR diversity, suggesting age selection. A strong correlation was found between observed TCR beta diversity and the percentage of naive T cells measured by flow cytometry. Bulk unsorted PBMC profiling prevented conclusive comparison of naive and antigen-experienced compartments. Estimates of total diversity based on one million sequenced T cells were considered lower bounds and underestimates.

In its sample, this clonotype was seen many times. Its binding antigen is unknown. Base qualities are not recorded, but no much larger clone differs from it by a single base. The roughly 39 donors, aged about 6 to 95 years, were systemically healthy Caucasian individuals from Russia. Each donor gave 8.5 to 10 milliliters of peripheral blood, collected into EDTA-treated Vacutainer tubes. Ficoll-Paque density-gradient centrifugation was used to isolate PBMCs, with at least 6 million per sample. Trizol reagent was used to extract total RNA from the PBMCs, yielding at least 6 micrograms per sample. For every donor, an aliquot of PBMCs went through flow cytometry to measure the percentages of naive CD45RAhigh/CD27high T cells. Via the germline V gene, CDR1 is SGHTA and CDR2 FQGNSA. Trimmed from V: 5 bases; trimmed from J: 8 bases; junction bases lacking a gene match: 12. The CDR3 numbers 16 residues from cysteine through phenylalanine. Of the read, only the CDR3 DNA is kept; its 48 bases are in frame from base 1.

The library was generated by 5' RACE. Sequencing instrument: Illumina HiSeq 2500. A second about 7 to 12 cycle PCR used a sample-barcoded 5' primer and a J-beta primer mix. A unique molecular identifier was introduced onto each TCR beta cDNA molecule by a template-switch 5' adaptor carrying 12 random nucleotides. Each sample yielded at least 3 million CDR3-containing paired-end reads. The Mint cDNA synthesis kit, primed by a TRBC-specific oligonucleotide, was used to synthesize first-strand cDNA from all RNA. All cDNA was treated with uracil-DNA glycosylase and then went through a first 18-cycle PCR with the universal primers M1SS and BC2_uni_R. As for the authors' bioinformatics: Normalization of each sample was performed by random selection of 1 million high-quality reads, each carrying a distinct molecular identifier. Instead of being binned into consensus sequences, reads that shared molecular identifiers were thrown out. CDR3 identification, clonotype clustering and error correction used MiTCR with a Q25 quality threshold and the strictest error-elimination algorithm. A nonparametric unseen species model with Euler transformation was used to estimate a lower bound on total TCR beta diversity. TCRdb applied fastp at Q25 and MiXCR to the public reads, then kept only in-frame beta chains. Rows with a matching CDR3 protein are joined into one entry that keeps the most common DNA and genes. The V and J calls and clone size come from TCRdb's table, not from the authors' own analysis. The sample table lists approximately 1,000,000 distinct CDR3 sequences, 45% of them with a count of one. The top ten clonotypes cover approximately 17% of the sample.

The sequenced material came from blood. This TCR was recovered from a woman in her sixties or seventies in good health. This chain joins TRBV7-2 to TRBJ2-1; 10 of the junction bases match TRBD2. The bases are TGTGCCAGCAGCCCACGGACTAGCGGTAGTACACATGAGCAGTTCTTC. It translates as CASSPRTSGSTHEQFF.